This is a list of T cell receptor beta chains from one sample in a study of patients and donors after allogeneic stem cell transplantation. Each CDR3 protein gets one entry after TCRdb re-called the RT-PCR reads with MiXCR. Of 190,000 or so distinct CDR3 sequences in the sample, 35% to 45% were seen once. What was sequenced was blood, either unsorted or a sorted T cell fraction (not recorded which). These receptors all come from a human donor who was either an allogeneic HSCT recipient or a stem cell or donor lymphocyte infusion donor (not recorded which). It is not recorded whose cells these are; they may come from a transplant donor. Both conserved end residues are part of each CDR3. D genes are given only for firm matches. The listing skips clone size in some rows; elsewhere it reads once, few, many or a size class.

CDR3 DNA,CDR3 protein,V gene,J gene,CDR3 length,clone size,D gene
TGCAGTGCTAGAGATCGGGAGGGAACCCACGAGCAGTACTTC,CSARDREGTHEQYF,TRBV20-1,TRBJ2-7,14,few,TRBD2
TGCGCCAGCAGCTTGGAATTAGGGAGTTCCCATCGCTACACCTTC,CASSLELGSSHRYTF,TRBV5-1,TRBJ1-2,15,.,.
TGTGCCAGCAGCCTGTGGGAGCAGCTTAATGAAAAACTGTTTTTT,CASSLWEQLNEKLFF,TRBV7-8,TRBJ1-4,15,few,.
TGCGCCAGCAGCCTTAAGGACAGGGGTCCCTATGGCTACACCTTC,CASSLKDRGPYGYTF,TRBV4-1,TRBJ1-2,15,.,TRBD1
TGTGCCAGCAGTTCCGGACAGGCGAGCTCCTACAATGAGCAGTTCTTC,CASSSGQASSYNEQFF,TRBV7-8,TRBJ2-1,16,.,TRBD1
TGTGCCAGCCGCAGGGCCTTATATGGCTACACCTTC,CASRRALYGYTF,TRBV28,TRBJ1-2,12,few,.
TGTGCCAGCAGCTTATACCGAATGAACACTGAAGCTTTCTTT,CASSLYRMNTEAFF,TRBV7-9,TRBJ1-1,14,.,.
TGCGCCAGCAGCTTGGAAGGATCCGAGCAGTACTTC,CASSLEGSEQYF,TRBV5-1,TRBJ2-7,12,.,.
TGCGCCAGCAGCCCCGGACCGTCCTATAATTCACCCCTCCACTTT,CASSPGPSYNSPLHF,TRBV4-3,TRBJ1-6,15,once,.
TGTGCCAGCAGTTATTACTCGGGTGGACACCCCAACTATGGCTACACCTTC,CASSYYSGGHPNYGYTF,TRBV6-5,TRBJ1-2,17,.,.
TGTGCCAGCAGCTCCCTGGGGACAGGGTTCCAAAAAGCTTTCTTT,CASSSLGTGFQKAFF,TRBV7-8,TRBJ1-1,15,.,TRBD1
TGTGCCAGCAGTAAGACAACAGGGAACTATGGCTACACCTTC,CASSKTTGNYGYTF,TRBV2,TRBJ1-2,14,.,.
TGTGCCAGCAGTTTATCCTTCGGCCCAACCTCCTACGAGCAGTACTTC,CASSLSFGPTSYEQYF,TRBV28,TRBJ2-7,16,once,.
TGTGCCAGCAGCAGGGTAAGGAAGGTGGTCAACACTGAAGCTTTCTTT,CASSRVRKVVNTEAFF,TRBV6-5,TRBJ1-1,16,few,.
TGTGCCAGCAGCTTAGCGGCAGTTTATAATTCACCCCTCCACTTT,CASSLAAVYNSPLHF,TRBV7-2,TRBJ1-6,15,few,.
TGTGCCAGCAGGCTGGGACCAAACACCGGGGAGCTGTTTTTT,CASRLGPNTGELFF,TRBV2,TRBJ2-2,14,.,.
TGTGCCAGCAGTCACCCGTCCGGGACAGGCTACTATGGCTACACCTTC,CASSHPSGTGYYGYTF,TRBV6-2/TRBV6-3,TRBJ1-2,16,few,TRBD1
TGTGCCAGCAGCGATCCTAGCGGGGGGGGCACAGATACGCAGTATTTT,CASSDPSGGGTDTQYF,TRBV7-2,TRBJ2-3,16,.,TRBD2
TGTGCCTTAAGCCCAGAGGGAAACATTCAGTACTTC,CALSPEGNIQYF,TRBV30,TRBJ2-4,12,.,.
TGTGCCAGCAATCCTAGCTCCTACAATGAGCAGTTCTTC,CASNPSSYNEQFF,TRBV2,TRBJ2-1,13,.,.
TGTGCCAGCAGCTCCCCCGGACAATTCTACGAGCAGTACTTC,CASSSPGQFYEQYF,TRBV7-9,TRBJ2-7,14,once,.
TGTGCCATCAGCTCACAGGGCTTGAACACTGAAGCTTTCTTT,CAISSQGLNTEAFF,TRBV10-3,TRBJ1-1,14,.,.
TGTGCCAGCAGTGAAGGCACAGGGGGCTATGGCTACACCTTC,CASSEGTGGYGYTF,TRBV25-1,TRBJ1-2,14,few,TRBD1
TGTGCCAGCAGCCAAGAACCCAGACGCAATCAGCCCCAGCATTTT,CASSQEPRRNQPQHF,TRBV4-2,TRBJ1-5,15,.,.
TGTGCCAGCAGTTACCGGGACCGCCTGAGGTTCGCTGAAGCTTTCTTT,CASSYRDRLRFAEAFF,TRBV12-3/TRBV12-4,TRBJ1-1,16,few,.
TGCGCCAGCAGCTTTTCAGGGGCCACCTTGACCTACGAGCAGTACTTC,CASSFSGATLTYEQYF,TRBV5-1,TRBJ2-7,16,.,.
TGCGCCAGCAGCCAAGAGGCAAGGGACGGGACGGACACTGAAGCTTTCTTT,CASSQEARDGTDTEAFF,TRBV4-3,TRBJ1-1,17,few,.
TGTGCCATCAGTCAGGGACTCTCTGGGGCCAACGTCCTGACTTTC,CAISQGLSGANVLTF,TRBV10-3,TRBJ2-6,15,.,.
TGCAGTGCTAGCCCTGTACAGGGATACGAGCAGTACTTC,CSASPVQGYEQYF,TRBV20-1,TRBJ2-7,13,.,.
TGTGCCAGCAGCTTCAACTGGGAGACCCAGTACTTC,CASSFNWETQYF,TRBV7-2,TRBJ2-5,12,.,.
TGCAGTGCCCAATCGGGGCCACTGAATTCACCCCTCCACTTT,CSAQSGPLNSPLHF,TRBV20-1,TRBJ1-6,14,few,.
TGTGCCAGCTCACCACGTGACAGGGTCCCTTACGAGCAGTACTTC,CASSPRDRVPYEQYF,TRBV18,TRBJ2-7,15,.,TRBD1
TGTGCCACCAGCAGAGATAGAAGGGGACAGAAGCATTTT,CATSRDRRGQKHF,TRBV15,TRBJ1-5,13,.,TRBD1
TGTGCCAGCAGCCAAGATTCTAGCGGGGGCCCATACAATGAGCAGTTCTTC,CASSQDSSGGPYNEQFF,TRBV4-2,TRBJ2-1,17,.,TRBD2
TGTGCCAGCAGCCAAGATTGGGGGGGACAGGGAGTGTCTCGGAATTCACCCCTCCACTTT,CASSQDWGGQGVSRNSPLHF,TRBV4-2,TRBJ1-6,20,few,TRBD1
TGCGCCAGCAGCCAAGACGAGACACTATTCTACGAGCAGTACTTC,CASSQDETLFYEQYF,TRBV4-1,TRBJ2-7,15,.,.
TGCAGTGCTAGAGCCCCTGGCGGGTCGAGGCAGCCCCAGCATTTT,CSARAPGGSRQPQHF,TRBV20-1,TRBJ1-5,15,few,.
TGTGCCAGCAGCCCAAACCCCGGGACAGGGGGTTACAATGAGCAGTTCTTC,CASSPNPGTGGYNEQFF,TRBV6-6,TRBJ2-1,17,many,TRBD1
TGCAGTGCTAGGTACCTGCGGAACACCGGGGAGCTGTTTTTT,CSARYLRNTGELFF,TRBV20-1,TRBJ2-2,14,.,.
TGTGCCAGCATCCGGGACAGGGGATCCTACGAGCAGTACTTC,CASIRDRGSYEQYF,TRBV6-2/TRBV6-3,TRBJ2-7,14,once,TRBD1
TGCGCCAGCAGCTTTCGACAGGTACGCACTGAAGCTTTCTTT,CASSFRQVRTEAFF,TRBV4-3,TRBJ1-1,14,.,.
TGCGCCAGCAGCCCGGGACAGTTTAACTATGGCTACACCTTC,CASSPGQFNYGYTF,TRBV5-1,TRBJ1-2,14,.,TRBD1
TGTGCCAGCACAACCTCAACTAATGAAAAACTGTTTTTT,CASTTSTNEKLFF,TRBV28,TRBJ1-4,13,many,.
TGTGCCAGCAGTTTATCGGAGGCAGGGGAAGGGAAAAACTATGGCTACACCTTC,CASSLSEAGEGKNYGYTF,TRBV27,TRBJ1-2,18,.,.
TGTGCCAGCTCACGCACATCAACGAGGATGAACACTGAAGCTTTCTTT,CASSRTSTRMNTEAFF,TRBV18,TRBJ1-1,16,.,.
TGTGCCAGCAGCTCATGGACTAGCGGGGCCAATGAGCAGTTCTTC,CASSSWTSGANEQFF,TRBV9,TRBJ2-1,15,.,TRBD2
TGCGCCAGCAGCTTGGGGGGGCAAGGTTCACCCCTCCACTTT,CASSLGGQGSPLHF,TRBV5-1,TRBJ1-6,14,.,.
TGCAGCGTTGGGACTACCTACACCGGGGAGCTGTTTTTT,CSVGTTYTGELFF,TRBV29-1,TRBJ2-2,13,many,.
TGTGCCAGCAGTGAAGCGGCGGGGTACTATGGCTACACCTTC,CASSEAAGYYGYTF,TRBV6-1,TRBJ1-2,14,few,.
TGTGCCAGCAGGATAAGAACCGGGACAGGGCGACCGAATAACTATGGCTACACCTTC,CASRIRTGTGRPNNYGYTF,TRBV28,TRBJ1-2,19,.,TRBD1
TGTGCCAGCAGGAATGGACAGGGATTAGGAGTGGGCAATCAGCCCCAGCATTTT,CASRNGQGLGVGNQPQHF,TRBV6-6,TRBJ1-5,18,.,TRBD1
TGTGCCAGCGGCCAGACAGGGGGGACGAACACTGAAGCTTTCTTT,CASGQTGGTNTEAFF,TRBV7-9,TRBJ1-1,15,.,TRBD1
TGTGCCTTACCGAGGACAGGGCTCTATGGCTACACCTTC,CALPRTGLYGYTF,TRBV30,TRBJ1-2,13,.,TRBD1
TGCGCCAGCAGCCCTCCGACGGGAAATCAAGGCTACACCTTC,CASSPPTGNQGYTF,TRBV5-1,TRBJ1-2,14,.,.
TGTGCCAGCAGCCCTGGGGGGAACACAGATACGCAGTATTTT,CASSPGGNTDTQYF,TRBV9,TRBJ2-3,14,.,.